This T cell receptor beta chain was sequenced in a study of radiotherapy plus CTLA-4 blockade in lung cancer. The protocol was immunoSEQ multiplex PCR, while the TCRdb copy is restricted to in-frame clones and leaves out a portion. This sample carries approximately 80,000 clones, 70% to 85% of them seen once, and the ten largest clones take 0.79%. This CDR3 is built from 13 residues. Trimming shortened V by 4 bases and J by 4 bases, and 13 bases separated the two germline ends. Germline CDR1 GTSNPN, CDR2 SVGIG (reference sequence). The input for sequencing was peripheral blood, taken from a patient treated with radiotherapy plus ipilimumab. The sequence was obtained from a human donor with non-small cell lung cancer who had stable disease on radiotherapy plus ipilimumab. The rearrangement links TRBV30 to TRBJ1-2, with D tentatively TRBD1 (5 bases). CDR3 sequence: CAWTAGEGYGYTF. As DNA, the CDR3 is TGTGCCTGGACAGCGGGGGAGGGCTATGGCTACACCTTC. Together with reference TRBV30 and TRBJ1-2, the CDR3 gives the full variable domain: SQTIHQWPATLVQPVGSPLSLECTVEGTSNPNLYWYRQAAGRGLQLLFYSVGIGQISSEVPQNLSASRPQDRQFILSSKKLLLSDSGFYLCAWTAGEGYGYTFGSGTRLTVV.